A selection of T cell receptor beta chains follows, all from one sample in a study of cytomegalovirus exposure and HLA in healthy donors. Profiled with immunoSEQ multiplex PCR; TCRdb holds only in-frame clones, not every one. The sample consists of around 140,000 clones, about 83% of them appearing once. The sample comprised PBMCs. The receptors were gathered from a man between 40 and 49 years old in good health and CMV-seropositive. CDR3s include the opening cysteine and the closing phenylalanine or tryptophan. The D gene is left open where the match is weak. Clone size is shown for a subset of rows, as once, few, many or a class of expanded clone.

CASSLKGDHRGFEETQYF | TGTGCCAGCAGCTTAAAGGGGGACCACAGGGGATTCGAAGAGACCCAGTACTTC | TRBJ2-5 | TRBV7-2 | TRBD1 | -
CASSSKGQLYNSNQPQHF | TGTGCCAGCAGTTCGAAGGGACAGCTATACAATAGCAATCAGCCCCAGCATTTT | TRBJ1-5 | TRBV27 | TRBD1 | once
CATSRDLLGGSRYMRGYTF | TGTGCCACCAGCAGAGACCTCCTCGGGGGGAGCCGTTATATGAGGGGCTACACCTTC | TRBJ1-2 | TRBV15 | - | once
CAWSVQGITEAFF | TGTGCCTGGAGTGTACAGGGAATAACGGAAGCTTTCTTT | TRBJ1-1 | TRBV30 | - | -
CASSSTGTETYNEQFF | TGCGCCAGCAGCTCCACCGGGACAGAAACTTACAATGAGCAGTTCTTC | TRBJ2-1 | TRBV5-1 | TRBD1 | -
CASSLVSGGNEKLFF | TGCGCCAGCAGCTTGGTCTCAGGGGGGAATGAAAAACTGTTTTTT | TRBJ1-4 | TRBV5-1 | TRBD1 | -
CASSFGRTLFF | TGTGCCAGCAGTTTCGGGAGGACCCTGTTTTTT | TRBJ1-4 | TRBV28 | - | -
CASSFWAGEETQYF | TGTGCCAGCAGCTTCTGGGCGGGGGAAGAGACCCAGTACTTC | TRBJ2-5 | TRBV11-2 | TRBD2 | once
CASSEFNEENEKLFF | TGTGCCAGCAGTGAATTCAACGAGGAAAATGAAAAACTGTTTTTT | TRBJ1-4 | TRBV6-1 | - | -
CASSEKGKGGRNTEAFF | TGTGCCAGCAGCGAAAAAGGAAAAGGGGGACGGAACACTGAAGCTTTCTTT | TRBJ1-1 | TRBV21-1 | - | -
CASGRPPRGDTQYF | TGTGCCAGCGGGAGACCCCCACGGGGAGATACGCAGTATTTT | TRBJ2-3 | TRBV2 | - | -
CAISGDILLSYEQYF | TGTGCCATCAGTGGTGACATCCTGCTGTCCTACGAGCAGTACTTC | TRBJ2-7 | TRBV10-3 | - | -
CASSLAGDSSTGELFF | TGTGCCAGCAGCTTAGCCGGGGATTCCTCCACCGGGGAGCTGTTTTTT | TRBJ2-2 | TRBV7-6 | - | -
CASSQEGGRDTQYF | TGTGCCAGCAGCCAAGAGGGAGGGAGGGATACGCAGTATTTT | TRBJ2-3 | TRBV4-2 | TRBD2 | -
CASSPPGSSYEQYF | TGTGCCAGCAGTCCCCCCGGTAGCTCCTACGAGCAGTACTTC | TRBJ2-7 | TRBV27 | - | -
CASSIDTSYEQYF | TGTGCCAGTAGTATCGACACTTCCTACGAGCAGTACTTC | TRBJ2-7 | TRBV19 | - | few
CASSLYRITGDNSPLHF | TGTGCCAGCAGTCTATACCGCATCACAGGGGACAATTCACCCCTCCACTTT | TRBJ1-6 | TRBV27 | TRBD1 | -
CASSPGQSRVSYEQYF | TGTGCCAGCAGCCCGGGACAGTCCAGGGTTAGCTACGAGCAGTACTTC | TRBJ2-7 | TRBV28 | TRBD1 | -
CASRGASNQPQHF | TGTGCCAGCAGGGGTGCATCCAATCAGCCCCAGCATTTT | TRBJ1-5 | TRBV19 | - | -
CASSAGGDTQYF | TGTGCCAGCAGTGCTGGCGGAGATACGCAGTATTTT | TRBJ2-3 | TRBV2 | - | once
CAISDPGIMNTEAFF | TGTGCCATCAGTGACCCGGGAATTATGAACACTGAAGCTTTCTTT | TRBJ1-1 | TRBV10-3 | - | -
CASSSGLALDTQYF | TGTGCCAGCAGCTCGGGACTAGCCCTTGATACGCAGTATTTT | TRBJ2-3 | TRBV5-6 | TRBD2 | few
CASSSGLPYTDTQYF | TGTGCCAGCAGTTCGGGACTACCTTACACAGATACGCAGTATTTT | TRBJ2-3 | TRBV27 | TRBD2 | -
CASSLFTESNTEAFF | TGTGCCAGCAGTTTATTTACAGAATCGAACACTGAAGCTTTCTTT | TRBJ1-1 | TRBV27 | - | once
CASSWTASGANGLTF | TGTGCCAGCAGCTGGACAGCCTCTGGGGCCAACGGCCTGACTTTC | TRBJ2-6 | TRBV7-2 | - | once
CASSASGNPYEQYF | TGCGCCAGCAGCGCTAGCGGGAACCCCTACGAGCAGTACTTC | TRBJ2-7 | TRBV5-1 | TRBD2 | -
CASSEGLAKNIQYF | TGTGCCAGCAGTGAGGGACTAGCCAAAAACATTCAGTACTTC | TRBJ2-4 | TRBV6-1 | - | -
CASSQTGTGEFEQYF | TGTGCCAGCAGCCAAACTGGGACAGGGGAGTTCGAGCAGTACTTC | TRBJ2-7 | TRBV9 | TRBD1 | -
CASSPGDRDYGYTF | TGTGCCAGCAGCCCTGGGGACAGGGATTATGGCTACACCTTC | TRBJ1-2 | TRBV28 | TRBD1 | -
CASSLVKKSPLEQYF | TGTGCCAGCAGCCTGGTCAAAAAAAGCCCGCTCGAGCAGTACTTC | TRBJ2-7 | TRBV11-2 | - | -
CASKATSGSSYNEQFF | TGTGCCAGCAAAGCGACTAGCGGGAGCTCCTACAATGAGCAGTTCTTC | TRBJ2-1 | TRBV2 | TRBD2 | once
CASSLAGKTKNSQYF | TGTGCCAGCAGTTTAGCGGGGAAAACCAAAAACAGTCAGTACTTC | TRBJ2-4 | TRBV28 | - | -
CASSLEASGFSTDTQYF | TGTGCCAGCAGCTTAGAGGCTAGCGGATTTAGCACAGATACGCAGTATTTT | TRBJ2-3 | TRBV11-2 | TRBD2 | -
CASSLPQGLAGVNEQFF | TGTGCCAGCAGTTTGCCCCAGGGACTAGCGGGAGTCAATGAGCAGTTCTTC | TRBJ2-1 | TRBV28 | TRBD2 | -
CSVVRDSSEKLFF | TGCAGCGTTGTCCGGGACAGCTCTGAAAAACTGTTTTTT | TRBJ1-4 | TRBV29-1 | TRBD1 | -
CASSFTGTGPNEQFF | TGCGCCAGCAGCTTTACCGGGACAGGTCCAAATGAGCAGTTCTTC | TRBJ2-1 | TRBV5-1 | TRBD1 | -
CASSLGGQGATGANVLTF | TGCGCCAGCAGCTTAGGAGGACAGGGGGCTACTGGGGCCAACGTCCTGACTTTC | TRBJ2-6 | TRBV5-1 | TRBD1 | -
CASSLGGLSTDTQYF | TGTGCCAGCAGCTTGGGCGGGCTCAGCACAGATACGCAGTATTTT | TRBJ2-3 | TRBV5-4 | - | -
CASSLTGGDEKLFF | TGCGCCAGCAGCCTTACAGGGGGGGATGAAAAACTGTTTTTT | TRBJ1-4 | TRBV4-3 | TRBD1 | -
CASSLGGLAGYNEQFF | TGTGCCAGCAGCCTGGGGGGACTAGCGGGCTACAATGAGCAGTTCTTC | TRBJ2-1 | TRBV5-4 | TRBD2 | -
CASSLSGGSYGYTF | TGTGCCAGCAGCTTAAGCGGGGGGAGCTATGGCTACACCTTC | TRBJ1-2 | TRBV7-9 | - | few
CASSLLQGTNTEAFF | TGTGCCAGCAGCTTATTGCAGGGCACGAACACTGAAGCTTTCTTT | TRBJ1-1 | TRBV7-2 | - | -
CASSLVAGGTGNTIYF | TGCGCCAGCAGCTTGGTCGCGGGTGGCACTGGAAACACCATATATTTT | TRBJ1-3 | TRBV5-1 | - | -
CASRFGQGEGYTF | TGTGCCAGCAGATTCGGACAGGGAGAAGGCTACACCTTC | TRBJ1-2 | TRBV7-2 | TRBD1 | -
CASTAGGLAGGSSYEQYF | TGTGCCAGCACCGCCGGCGGACTAGCGGGAGGCTCCTCCTACGAGCAGTACTTC | TRBJ2-7 | TRBV27 | TRBD2 | -
CASSAGGLAGNEQFF | TGTGCCAGCAGCGCAGGGGGACTAGCAGGGAATGAGCAGTTCTTC | TRBJ2-1 | TRBV7-9 | TRBD2 | -
CASTPSFPDTQYF | TGTGCCAGCACCCCTAGTTTCCCAGATACGCAGTATTTT | TRBJ2-3 | TRBV6-6 | - | -
CASSLWLGGGETQYF | TGTGCCAGCAGCTTGTGGTTGGGGGGAGGTGAGACCCAGTACTTC | TRBJ2-5 | TRBV7-9 | - | -
CASTPVSGANVLTF | TGTGCCAGCACCCCCGTCTCTGGGGCCAACGTCCTGACTTTC | TRBJ2-6 | TRBV6-4 | - | once
CASRGQWRTEAFF | TGTGCCAGCAGGGGACAGTGGAGAACTGAAGCTTTCTTT | TRBJ1-1 | TRBV6-6 | TRBD1 | -
CASSLLAGDQYF | TGTGCCAGCAGCTTACTAGCGGGAGACCAGTACTTC | TRBJ2-7 | TRBV7-2 | TRBD2 | -
CAISEPSSYNEQFF | TGTGCCATCAGCGAGCCGAGCTCCTACAATGAGCAGTTCTTC | TRBJ2-1 | TRBV10-3 | - | -
CAISAPGTSGRVTDTQYF | TGTGCCATCAGTGCCCCCGGGACTAGCGGGAGGGTGACAGATACGCAGTATTTT | TRBJ2-3 | TRBV10-3 | TRBD2 | -
CASSQVVRTDRHTDTQYF | TGCGCCAGCAGCCAAGTGGTCCGGACAGACCGGCATACAGATACGCAGTATTTT | TRBJ2-3 | TRBV4-1 | - | -